This T cell receptor beta chain is drawn from a study of cytomegalovirus exposure and HLA in healthy donors. CDR3 length: 15 residues. Losses at the gene ends were 5 bases for V and 7 bases for J; bases not matched to a gene: 15. From germline, CDR1 is GTSNPN and CDR2 SVGIG (reference sequence). Study results and caveats: Using the classifier, cytomegalovirus status was reportedly diagnosed with high specificity and sensitivity.

For this clone: Its antigen is currently unknown.

The data were produced by immunoSEQ multiplex PCR, yet TCRdb's version contains in-frame clones alone and is incomplete. In the table there are 71,000 or so clones, approximately 93% of which are singletons. The sequence was obtained from a man in his late teens or twenties in good health and CMV-seropositive. This chain joins TRBV30 and TRBJ2-7, with TRBD2 matching 9 bases. Source material: PBMCs. CDR3 coding DNA: TGTGCCTGGGTCCCTCCGGCGCGGGGGGGGTGGGAGCAGTACTTC. Protein product: CAWVPPARGGWEQYF.